Below, 27 T cell receptor beta chains from the same sample are listed, as sequenced in a study of blood T cell repertoires in COVID-19. The assay was immunoSEQ multiplex PCR, and TCRdb's table has in-frame clones only and misses some. The sample carries 120,000 or so clones, almost 70% recorded once. The sequenced sample was peripheral blood. The receptors originated from a woman in her 70s with acute or convalescent COVID-19.

This clone was seen more than once but under ten times. J is TRBJ2-5 and V is TRBV5-1, with D possibly being TRBD2 (6 bases). CDR1 and CDR2 from the germline V gene are SGHRS and YFSETQ. The CDR3 extends over 14 amino acids. V was pared by 2 bases and J by 5 bases, with 13 bases between. The CDR3 is CASSLGGVRETQYF. In DNA form, the CDR3 reads TGCGCCAGCAGCTTAGGAGGGGTGAGGGAGACCCAGTACTTC.

The chain carries TRBV11-2 and TRBJ2-3; weak D call: TRBD2 (6 bases). The CDR3 consists of 15 residues. The ends were cut back, 2 bases at V and 3 bases at J, with 12 bases in the middle. In germline, CDR1 is SGHAT, CDR2 FQNNGV. CDR3 in amino acids: CASSLFRRATDTQYF. The CDR3 DNA reads TGTGCCAGCAGCTTATTCAGGAGGGCTACAGATACGCAGTATTTT. The full variable domain, in which reference TRBV11-2 and TRBJ2-3 provide the parts outside the CDR3, is EAGVAQSPRYKIIEKRQSVAFWCNPISGHATLYWYQQILGQGPKLLIQFQNNGVVDDSQLPKDRFSAERLKGVDSTLKIQPAKLEDSAVYLCASSLFRRATDTQYFGPGTRLTVL.

The chain combines TRBV30 with TRBJ1-6; D is undetermined. Looked up from germline, CDR1 is GTSNPN and CDR2 is SVGIG (reference sequence). The V and J ends lost 3 bases and 6 bases respectively, with 12 bases between them. The CDR3 consists of 14 residues. The CDR3 DNA is TGTGCCTGGAGCCTTTTAGAACTTAATTCACCCCTCCACTTT. Translated: CAWSLLELNSPLHF.

The rearrangement links TRBV18 to TRBJ2-5, with 8 positions matching TRBD2. Germline CDR1 reads KGHSH; CDR2 reads LQKENI. The CDR3 covers 14 residues. With 3 bases clipped from V and 4 bases from J, the junction kept 4 bases outside the gene matches. CDR3 bases: TGTGCCAGCTCACCTTCGGGGGGGCTAGAGACCCAGTACTTC. Translated: CASSPSGGLETQYF.

The rearrangement uses TRBV27 and TRBJ1-1; the D is unclear. Germline assignment: CDR1 MNHEY and CDR2 SMNVEV (reference sequence). The CDR3 spans 11 residues. V lost 2 bases, J lost 8 bases, and 6 bases lay in between. The chain's CDR3 is CASSLGPEAFF. As DNA, the CDR3 is TGTGCCAGCAGTTTAGGCCCCGAAGCTTTCTTT.

This chain uses TRBV15 with TRBJ2-7; 8 bases align to TRBD1. Germline lookup yields CDR1 LNHNV and CDR2 YYDKDF (reference sequence). V shed 1 base and J 0 bases; nucleotides not matched to a gene: 2. The CDR3 contains 15 residues. The CDR3 is CATSRADRDSYEQYF. The DNA of the CDR3 is TGTGCCACCAGCAGAGCGGACAGGGACTCCTACGAGCAGTACTTC.

The V gene is TRBV21-1, the J gene TRBJ2-6; the table calls TRBD1, which could not be checked here. TRBV21-1 constitutes a pseudogene. The CDR3 has 17 residues. CDR3 loop: CASNRTGPPSGANVLTF. DNA of the CDR3: TGTGCCAGCAACCGGACAGGGCCGCCCTCTGGGGCCAACGTCCTGACTTTC.

This clone was recorded a few times. The V and J genes are TRBV10-2 and TRBJ2-1; possibly TRBD2 for D (6 bases). The V and J ends lost 5 bases and 4 bases respectively, with 9 bases between them. Germline V gene sequence: CDR1 WSHSY, CDR2 SAAADI. The CDR3 has 13 amino acids. The CDR3 loop reads CASSTGSYNEQFF. CDR3 sequence (DNA): TGCGCCAGCAGTACCGGGAGTTACAATGAGCAGTTCTTC.

The chain combines TRBV5-4 with TRBJ2-5; 7 bases are shared with TRBD1. The V segment lost 4 bases and the J segment 2 bases; nucleotides outside the gene matches: 5. The germline gives CDR1 SGHNT, CDR2 YYREEE (reference sequence). This CDR3 is 14 amino acids long. The CDR3 nucleotides read TGTGCCAGCAGCGTACAGGGGAATCAAGAGACCCAGTACTTC. Translating it yields CASSVQGNQETQYF.

This chain joins TRBV28 and TRBJ2-1, with D unclear. The CDR3 totals 13 residues. Trimming removed 7 bases at V and 8 bases at J, with 15 bases between. Germline V lookup: CDR1 MDHEN, CDR2 SYDVKM. For the CDR3, the DNA is TGTGCCAGCACCGCCACTAATAGGTATGAGCAGTTCTTC. Encoded protein: CASTATNRYEQFF.

The chain uses TRBV5-4 and TRBJ2-5; tentatively, D is TRBD1 (5 bases). The CDR3 loop spans 15 amino acids. The V gene's germline CDR1 is SGHNT and CDR2 YYREEE (reference sequence). Trimming shortened V by 0 bases and J by 5 bases, and 14 bases separated the two germline ends. The CDR3 DNA follows: TGTGCCAGCAGCTTGGATCATGGCAGGGTGGAGACCCAGTACTTC. Translating gives CASSLDHGRVETQYF.

The chain uses TRBV19 and TRBJ1-6, with unresolved D. The V gene's germline CDR1 is LNHDA and CDR2 SQIVND (reference sequence). The CDR3 has 17 amino acids. The V end lost 3 bases, the J end lost 6 bases, and 18 bases lay between the germline ends. As DNA, the CDR3 is TGTGCCAGTAGTATGTCCTTGGCGACTTATGTTAATTCACCCCTCCACTTT. This codes for CASSMSLATYVNSPLHF.

The chain couples TRBV14 to TRBJ1-6; D is undetermined. This CDR3 comprises 14 residues. CDR1 and CDR2 from the germline V gene are SGHDN and FVKESK. V was pared by 8 bases and J by 3 bases, with 11 bases between. CDR3 DNA sequence: TGTGCCAGCCGTCCAAACAGCTATAATTCACCCCTCCACTTT. Translated, it gives CASRPNSYNSPLHF.

The V call is TRBV4-1, the J call TRBJ2-6; 8 positions match TRBD2. Per the germline V gene, CDR1 is MGHRA and CDR2 is YSYEKL. The V gene end was trimmed by 1 base and the J gene end by 0 bases; junction bases not matched to a gene: 8. This CDR3 spans 19 amino acids. Written as DNA, the CDR3 is TGCGCCAGCAGCCAAGTTCTAAGCGGGAGTCACTCTGGGGCCAACGTCCTGACTTTC. Translated, it gives CASSQVLSGSHSGANVLTF.

The rearrangement uses TRBV20-1 and TRBJ1-2; 7 bases line up with TRBD1. This CDR3 has 13 amino acids. Germline V gene sequence: CDR1 DFQATT, CDR2 SNEGSKA (reference sequence). V was clipped by 3 bases and J by 7 bases; unmatched bases: 8. The CDR3 loop is CSASPQGGFGYTF. The DNA for the CDR3 is TGCAGTGCTAGTCCCCAGGGGGGATTTGGCTACACCTTC.

This sequence joins TRBV7-2 and TRBJ1-6; no clear D gene. Trimming removed 5 bases from V and 0 bases from J, with 8 bases in between. CDR1 is SGHTA and CDR2 is FQGNSA in the germline V gene. The CDR3 consists of 15 residues. Here the CDR3 reads CASSEGSSYNSPLHF. CDR3 DNA sequence: TGTGCCAGCAGCGAAGGGAGCTCCTATAATTCACCCCTCCACTTT.

The chain combines TRBV5-5 with TRBJ1-1; D is perhaps TRBD1 (5 bases). Germline loops: CDR1 SGHKS, CDR2 YYEKEE (reference sequence). CDR3 size: 15 residues. The germline V and J ends were trimmed by 0 bases and 2 bases, with 11 bases remaining between them. CDR3 sequence: CASSLVSGGNTEAFF. In DNA, the CDR3 is TGTGCCAGCAGCTTGGTTTCGGGGGGAAACACTGAAGCTTTCTTT. Combining the CDR3 with reference TRBV5-5 and TRBJ1-1 gives the whole variable domain DAGVTQSPTHLIKTRGQQVTLRCSPISGHKSVSWYQQVLGQGPQFIFQYYEKEERGRGNFPDRFSARQFPNYSSELNVNALLLGDSALYLCASSLVSGGNTEAFFGQGTRLTVV.

The rearrangement links TRBV10-3 to TRBJ2-4, with 16 bases that match TRBD2. Germline V lookup: CDR1 ENHRY, CDR2 SYGVKD. The CDR3 has 18 residues. V was clipped by 5 bases and J by 0 bases; unmatched bases: 4. CDR3 loop: CAISPGLAGGLAKNIQYF. The CDR3 nucleotides are TGTGCCATCAGTCCGGGACTAGCGGGAGGGCTAGCCAAAAACATTCAGTACTTC.

The chain has TRBV3-1 (or the pseudogene TRBV3-2) and TRBJ2-2, with 7 bases aligning to TRBD1. V dropped 4 bases and J dropped 0; count of bases not matched to a gene: 2. This CDR3 spans 15 amino acids. Germline V gene lookup returns CDR1 LGHDT and CDR2 YNNKEL (reference sequence). The CDR3 sequence is CASSRGTANTGELFF. CDR3 bases: TGTGCCAGCAGCCGGGGGACAGCGAACACCGGGGAGCTGTTTTTT.

There are a few counts of this clone. V is TRBV2 and J is TRBJ2-1; 9 bases map to TRBD2. Germline CDR1 is SNHLY and CDR2 is FYNNEI. V shed 7 bases and J 2 bases; nucleotides not matched to a gene: 3. This CDR3 is built from 14 residues. Here the CDR3 DNA reads TGTGCCAGCACCCTAGCGGGACCCTACAATGAGCAGTTCTTC. This gives the protein CASTLAGPYNEQFF.

This clone appeared a few times. The chain couples TRBV6-2 or TRBV6-3 to TRBJ2-6, with TRBD1 matching 8 bases. This CDR3 region has 19 residues. Per germline, CDR1 MNHEY and CDR2 SVGEGT. The V and J ends lost 0 bases and 0 bases, in that order; junction bases with no gene match: 7. Here the CDR3 DNA reads TGTGCCAGCAGTTACTCGATTATCAGGGGGCCCTCTGGGGCCAACGTCCTGACTTTC. It encodes CASSYSIIRGPSGANVLTF.

Concerning this clone itself: Germline and junction disagree at one end, which may indicate a read error. The gene calls are TRBV4-3 and TRBJ1-3, with D unresolved. Germline CDR1 is LGHNA and CDR2 is YSLEER. CDR3 length: 17 amino acids. Here the CDR3 reads CAGSQDLSSSSGNTIYF. For the CDR3, the DNA is TGCGCCGGCAGCCAAGATTTGTCATCGAGCTCTGGAAACACCATATATTTT.

This clone was seen a few times. The chain recombines TRBV6-2 or TRBV6-3 with TRBJ2-3; TRBD1 matches 9 bases. Germline V lookup: CDR1 MNHEY, CDR2 SVGEGT. The CDR3 totals 15 residues. With 2 bases clipped from V and 3 bases from J, the junction kept 3 bases outside the gene matches. Here the CDR3 DNA reads TGTGCCAGCAGTTACGGGACAGGGACGACAGATACGCAGTATTTT. Translating it yields CASSYGTGTTDTQYF.

V gene TRBV5-1 combines with J gene TRBJ2-5, with TRBD2 matching 7 bases. Germline V gene data show CDR1 as SGHRS and CDR2 as YFSETQ. V shed 4 bases, J shed 6 bases, and the junction held 15 bases outside the gene matches. The CDR3 runs 16 residues. The CDR3 is CASSLVAGLGAQTQYF. CDR3 nucleotide sequence: TGCGCCAGCAGCCTAGTAGCGGGCTTGGGAGCGCAGACCCAGTACTTC.

The chain is built from TRBV3-1 (or the pseudogene TRBV3-2) and TRBJ1-5, with 7 nucleotides matching TRBD1. V shed 3 bases, J shed 7 bases, and the junction held 12 bases outside the gene matches. This CDR3 comprises 16 residues. CDR1 and CDR2 from the germline V gene are LGHDT and YNNKEL (reference sequence). The CDR3 spells CASSHLRGGAGQPQHF. DNA for the CDR3: TGTGCCAGCAGCCACCTCCGAGGGGGCGCGGGGCAGCCCCAGCATTTT.

The genes are TRBV10-3 and TRBJ2-7; possible D gene TRBD1, 6 bases. The CDR3 is made up of 14 amino acids. Per germline, CDR1 ENHRY and CDR2 SYGVKD. Deletions cut 5 bases from V and 3 bases from J, with 14 bases between. In DNA form, the CDR3 reads TGTGCCATCAGTTGGACAGATAAAAACTACGAGCAGTACTTC. This encodes CAISWTDKNYEQYF.

The CDR3 region has the DNA TGTGCCAGCAGCTTTTCCGGCCGGGGCACTGAAGCTTTCTTT. Residues: CASSFSGRGTEAFF. The chain uses TRBV7-2 and TRBJ1-1; D ambiguous. The germline V and J ends were trimmed by 3 bases and 4 bases, with 12 bases remaining between them. Per germline, CDR1 SGHTA and CDR2 FQGNSA. The CDR3 is made up of 14 amino acids.